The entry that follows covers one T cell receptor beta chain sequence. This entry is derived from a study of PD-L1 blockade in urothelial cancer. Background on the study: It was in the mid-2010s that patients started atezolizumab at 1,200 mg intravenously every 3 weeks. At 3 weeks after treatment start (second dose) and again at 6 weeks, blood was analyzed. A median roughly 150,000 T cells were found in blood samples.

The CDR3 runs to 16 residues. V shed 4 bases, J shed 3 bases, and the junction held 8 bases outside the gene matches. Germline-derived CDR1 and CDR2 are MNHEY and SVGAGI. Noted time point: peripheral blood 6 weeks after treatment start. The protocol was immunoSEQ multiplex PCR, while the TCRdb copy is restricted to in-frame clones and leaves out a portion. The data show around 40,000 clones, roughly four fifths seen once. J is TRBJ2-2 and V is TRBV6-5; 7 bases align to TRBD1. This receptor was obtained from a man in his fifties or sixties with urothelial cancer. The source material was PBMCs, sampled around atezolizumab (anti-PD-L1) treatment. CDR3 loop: CASSSKTGADTGELFF. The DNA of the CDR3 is TGTGCCAGCAGTTCCAAAACAGGGGCGGACACCGGGGAGCTGTTTTTT.